The source of this T cell receptor (beta chain) is a study of CDR3 diversity in severe acne. The CDR3 covers 13 residues. The V end was cut by 9 bases, the J end by 1 base, with 12 bases between. Germline V lookup: CDR1 SGHAT, CDR2 FQNNGV. TCRdb recomputed calls from the PCR reads with MiXCR, one row per CDR3 protein. The table includes 100,000 or so distinct CDR3 sequences, roughly half detected once. This clonotype was observed at least ten times. The source material was blood. The origin of this receptor is a male donor with acne. The chain employs TRBV11-2 and TRBJ1-1; D uncertain. CDR3 region: CASRVISNTEAFF. The DNA of the CDR3 is TGTGCCAGTAGGGTTATATCGAACACTGAAGCTTTCTTT.